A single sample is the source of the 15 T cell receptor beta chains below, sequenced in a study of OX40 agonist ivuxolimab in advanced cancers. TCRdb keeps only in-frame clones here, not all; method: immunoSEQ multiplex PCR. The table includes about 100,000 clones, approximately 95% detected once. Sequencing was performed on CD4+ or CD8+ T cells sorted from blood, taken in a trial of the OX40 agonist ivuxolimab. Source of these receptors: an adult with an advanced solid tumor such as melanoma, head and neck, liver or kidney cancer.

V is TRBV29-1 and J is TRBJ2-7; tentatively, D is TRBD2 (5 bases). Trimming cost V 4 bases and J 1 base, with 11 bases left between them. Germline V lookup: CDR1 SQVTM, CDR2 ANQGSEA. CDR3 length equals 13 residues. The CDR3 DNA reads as TGCAGCGTTGTACCAAGAGGGTCCTACGAGCAGTACTTC. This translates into CSVVPRGSYEQYF.

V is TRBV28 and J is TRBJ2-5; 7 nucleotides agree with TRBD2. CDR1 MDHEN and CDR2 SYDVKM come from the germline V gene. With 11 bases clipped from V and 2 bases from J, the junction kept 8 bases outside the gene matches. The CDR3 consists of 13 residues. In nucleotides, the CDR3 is TGTGCCGGGGGAGGGGCTATTCAAGAGACCCAGTACTTC. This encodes CAGGGAIQETQYF.

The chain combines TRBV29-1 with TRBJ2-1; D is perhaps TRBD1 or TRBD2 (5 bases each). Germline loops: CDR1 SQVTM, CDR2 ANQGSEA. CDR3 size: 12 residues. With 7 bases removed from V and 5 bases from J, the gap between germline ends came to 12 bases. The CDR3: CSEGDGDNEQFF. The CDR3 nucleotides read TGCAGCGAAGGGGACGGAGACAATGAGCAGTTCTTC.

The CDR3 DNA reads TGTGCCAGCAGCTTAGGCCAGTACTACGAGCAGTACTTC. Residues: CASSLGQYYEQYF. The chain employs TRBV7-6 and TRBJ2-7; D is undetermined. This CDR3 contains 13 residues. V gave up 1 base and J gave up 3 bases, with 7 bases separating them. Germline V CDR1 and CDR2: SGHVS, FNYEAQ.

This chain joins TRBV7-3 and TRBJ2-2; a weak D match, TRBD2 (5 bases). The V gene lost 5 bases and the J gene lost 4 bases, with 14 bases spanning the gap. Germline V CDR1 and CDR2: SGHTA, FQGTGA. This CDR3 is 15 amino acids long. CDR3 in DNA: TGTGCCAGCAGCGATACTAGACGGCCCACCGGGGAGCTGTTTTTT. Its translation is CASSDTRRPTGELFF.

The CDR3 sequence: CASRGTILYEQYF. For the CDR3, the DNA is TGTGCCAGCAGGGGGACTATCTTGTACGAGCAGTACTTC. V is TRBV28 and J is TRBJ2-7; TRBD2 matches 7 bases. CDR3 size: 13 residues. CDR1 is MDHEN and CDR2 is SYDVKM in the germline V gene. Trimming at V came to 6 bases and at J to 4 bases, leaving 6 bases not matched to a gene.

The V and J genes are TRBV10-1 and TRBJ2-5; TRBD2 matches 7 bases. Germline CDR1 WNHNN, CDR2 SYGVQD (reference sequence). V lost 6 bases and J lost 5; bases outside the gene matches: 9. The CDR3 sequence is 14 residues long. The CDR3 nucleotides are TGCGCCAGCAGCTTCAGGTGGGGAGGGGAGACCCAGTACTTC. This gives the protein CASSFRWGGETQYF.

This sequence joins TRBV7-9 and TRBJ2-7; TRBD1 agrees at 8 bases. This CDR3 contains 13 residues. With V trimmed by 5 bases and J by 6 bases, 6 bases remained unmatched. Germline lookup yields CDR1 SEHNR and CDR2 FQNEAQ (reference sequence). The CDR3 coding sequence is TGTGCCAGCAGCGGGGAGGACAGGGCCGAGCAGTACTTC. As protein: CASSGEDRAEQYF.

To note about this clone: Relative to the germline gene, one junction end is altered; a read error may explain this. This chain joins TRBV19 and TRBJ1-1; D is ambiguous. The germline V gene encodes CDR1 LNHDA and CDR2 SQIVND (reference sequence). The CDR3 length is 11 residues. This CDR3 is CASSIGWSTLF. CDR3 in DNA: TGTGCCAGTAGTATAGGATGGAGCACTCTTTTT.

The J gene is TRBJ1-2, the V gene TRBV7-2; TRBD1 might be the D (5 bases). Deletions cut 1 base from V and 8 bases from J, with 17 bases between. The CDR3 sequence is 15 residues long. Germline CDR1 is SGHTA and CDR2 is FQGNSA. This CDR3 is CASSLVGQESDGYTF. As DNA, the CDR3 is TGTGCCAGCAGCTTAGTGGGGCAGGAGAGTGACGGCTACACCTTC.

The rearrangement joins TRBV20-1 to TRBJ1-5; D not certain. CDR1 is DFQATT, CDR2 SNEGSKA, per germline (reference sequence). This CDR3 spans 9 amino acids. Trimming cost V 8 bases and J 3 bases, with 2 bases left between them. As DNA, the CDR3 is TGCAGTTCCAATCAGCCCCAGCATTTT. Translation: CSSNQPQHF.

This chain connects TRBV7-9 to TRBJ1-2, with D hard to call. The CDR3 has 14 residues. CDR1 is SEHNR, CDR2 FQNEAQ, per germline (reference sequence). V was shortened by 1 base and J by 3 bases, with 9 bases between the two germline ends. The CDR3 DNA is TGTGCCAGCAGCTTAGAGCGACGGGACTATGGCTACACCTTC. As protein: CASSLERRDYGYTF.

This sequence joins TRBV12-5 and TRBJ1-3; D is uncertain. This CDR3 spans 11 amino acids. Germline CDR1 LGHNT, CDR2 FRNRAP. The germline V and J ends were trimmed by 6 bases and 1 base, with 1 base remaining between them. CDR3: CASGSGNTIYF. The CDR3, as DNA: TGTGCTAGTGGATCTGGAAACACCATATATTTT. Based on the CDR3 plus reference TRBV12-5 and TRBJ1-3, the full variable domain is DARVTQTPRHKVTEMGQEVTMRCQPILGHNTVFWYRQTMMQGLELLAYFRNRAPLDDSGMPKDRFSAEMPDATLATLKIQPSEPRDSAVYFCASGSGNTIYFGEGSWLTVV.

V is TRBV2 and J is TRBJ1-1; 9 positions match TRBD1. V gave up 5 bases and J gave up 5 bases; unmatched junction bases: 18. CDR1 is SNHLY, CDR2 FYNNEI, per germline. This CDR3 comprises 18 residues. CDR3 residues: CASSRDPTKQGAWTEAFF. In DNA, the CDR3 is TGTGCCAGCAGTCGAGACCCGACAAAACAGGGGGCTTGGACTGAAGCTTTCTTT.

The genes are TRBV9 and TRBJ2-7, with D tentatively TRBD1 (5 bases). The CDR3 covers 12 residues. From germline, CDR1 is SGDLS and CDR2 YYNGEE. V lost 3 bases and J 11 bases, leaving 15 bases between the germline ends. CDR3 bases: TGTGCCAGCAGCGAGGGGCAGGGAAAGAAGTACTTC. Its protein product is CASSEGQGKKYF.